This is a list of T cell receptor beta chains from one sample in a study of T cell repertoires in cytomegalovirus infection. TCRdb called the reads again in MiXCR, with one record for every CDR3 protein. The sample shows hundreds of thousands of distinct CDR3 sequences, 5% to 8.5% of them seen only once. The sequencing sample was made of PBMCs. Source of these receptors: a human donor in good health (CMV status not recorded). Some clones in this sample may be carry-over from other donors' samples. Both conserved end residues are part of each CDR3. A D gene is named only where the DNA matches it firmly. Clone size is not always given. Where it is, it says once, few, many or a class for expanded clones.

DNA: TGTGCCAGCAGTTACCATCAGAATGAAAAACTGTTTTTT
CDR3: CASSYHQNEKLFF
V: TRBV6-5
D: -
size: many
J: TRBJ1-4
length: 13

DNA: TGCAGTGCTAGAGATCGCCTCACAGATACGCAGTATTTT
CDR3: CSARDRLTDTQYF
V: TRBV20-1
D: -
size: many
J: TRBJ2-3
length: 13

DNA: TGCAGTGCTAGGTTGAGACAGGGCCTCAACGAGCAGTACTTC
CDR3: CSARLRQGLNEQYF
V: TRBV20-1
D: TRBD1
size: -
J: TRBJ2-7
length: 14

DNA: TGTGCCAGCACCTACTCCCTGACACTACCCTATGGCTACACCTTC
CDR3: CASTYSLTLPYGYTF
V: TRBV6-1
D: -
size: many
J: TRBJ1-2
length: 15

DNA: TGTGCCAGCAGCTTAGGAGGCCCGGGGCCCTCCTACGAGCAGTACTTC
CDR3: CASSLGGPGPSYEQYF
V: TRBV7-9
D: -
size: many
J: TRBJ2-7
length: 16

DNA: TGTGCCAGCAGATGGGCAGGCCCCAATGAAAAACTGTTTTTT
CDR3: CASRWAGPNEKLFF
V: TRBV6-6
D: -
size: many
J: TRBJ1-4
length: 14

DNA: TGTGCCAGCAGCTCCGGACAGGGGCTGGCCCACCCGTATTTT
CDR3: CASSSGQGLAHPYF
V: TRBV11-3
D: TRBD1
size: many
J: TRBJ2-3
length: 14

DNA: TGTGCCAGCAGTTTATCGGGGGGGGTCGGGCCCCAGCATTTT
CDR3: CASSLSGGVGPQHF
V: TRBV28
D: -
size: many
J: TRBJ1-5
length: 14

DNA: TGTGCCAGCAGCCAAGACGAGGGGGGGGCCTACGAGCAGTACTTC
CDR3: CASSQDEGGAYEQYF
V: TRBV4-2
D: -
size: few
J: TRBJ2-7
length: 15

DNA: TGCGCCAGCAGCCCAGCGGCGGAGGGGGGAGAAGCCTACGAGCAGTACTTC
CDR3: CASSPAAEGGEAYEQYF
V: TRBV4-1
D: -
size: many
J: TRBJ2-7
length: 17

DNA: TGTGCCAGCAGCTTCGGTAGCACAGATACGCAGTATTTT
CDR3: CASSFGSTDTQYF
V: TRBV5-4
D: -
size: many
J: TRBJ2-3
length: 13

DNA: TGTGCCAGCAGCTCGCTGACAGGGTACCCCACCGGGGAGCTGTTTTTT
CDR3: CASSSLTGYPTGELFF
V: TRBV7-6
D: TRBD1
size: many
J: TRBJ2-2
length: 16

DNA: TGTGCCAGTAGTCCGACAGGGGATGGCACTGAAGCTTTCTTT
CDR3: CASSPTGDGTEAFF
V: TRBV19
D: TRBD1
size: many
J: TRBJ1-1
length: 14

DNA: TGTGCCAGCAGCTTAGCGGGGACGCCAGGGATCTATGGCTACACCTTC
CDR3: CASSLAGTPGIYGYTF
V: TRBV7-2
D: -
size: many
J: TRBJ1-2
length: 16

DNA: TGTGCCAGCAGCTCAATCGTGGGGGAGGCAACTAACTATGGCTACACCTTC
CDR3: CASSSIVGEATNYGYTF
V: TRBV7-9
D: -
size: many
J: TRBJ1-2
length: 17

DNA: TGTGCCAGCAACCCCCTCGTAAGGGATCAGCCCCAGCATTTT
CDR3: CASNPLVRDQPQHF
V: TRBV28
D: -
size: many
J: TRBJ1-5
length: 14